The next 12 T cell receptor beta chains were all read from a single sample in a study of blood T cell repertoires in COVID-19. Method: immunoSEQ multiplex PCR; TCRdb's copy keeps in-frame clones and lacks some. The data show 250,000 to 400,000 clones, with roughly 90% seen just once and less than 3.5% held by the top ten. Sequencing was performed on peripheral blood. The receptors derive from a woman aged 25 to 45 with COVID-19, enrolled during active disease.

The V gene is TRBV7-9, the J gene TRBJ2-3; D unresolved. Trimming removed 5 bases at V and 3 bases at J, with 15 bases between. The CDR3 has 15 amino acids. Germline CDR1 is SEHNR and CDR2 is FQNEAQ (reference sequence). The CDR3 DNA reads as TGTGCCAGCAGCCCAGAGTATCAGACTACAGATACGCAGTATTTT. Its protein is CASSPEYQTTDTQYF. Full variable domain (outside the CDR3, taken from reference TRBV7-9 and TRBJ2-3): DTGVSQNPRHKITKRGQNVTFRCDPISEHNRLYWYRQTLGQGPEFLTYFQNEAQLEKSRLLSDRFSAERPKGSFSTLEIQRTEQGDSAMYLCASSPEYQTTDTQYFGPGTRLTVL.

The gene calls are TRBV19 and TRBJ1-2; D unresolved. V was pared by 3 bases and J by 4 bases, with 12 bases between. Germline V gene data show CDR1 as LNHDA and CDR2 as SQIVND (reference sequence). The CDR3 spans 14 residues. Here the CDR3 reads CASSISGIGYGYTF. The CDR3 bases are TGTGCCAGTAGTATCTCCGGGATCGGCTATGGCTACACCTTC.

The chain carries TRBV21-1 and TRBJ1-5; TRBD1 was called by the table and not checked on the DNA. TRBV21-1 is tagged as a pseudogene. CDR3 length: 17 residues. CDR3 coding DNA: TGTGCCAGGAGTAATGGGGGCGCAGGCTCTAGCAATCAGCCCCAGCATTTT. Encoded protein: CARSNGGAGSSNQPQHF.

The chain combines TRBV30 with TRBJ2-5, with TRBD2 matching over 11 bases. CDR1 and CDR2 from the germline V gene are GTSNPN and SVGIG (reference sequence). V lost 2 bases to trimming and J lost 7 bases; unmatched junction nucleotides: 6. This CDR3 comprises 14 residues. The CDR3 region has the DNA TGTGCCTGGAGTCTCACTAGCGGGGGTCGGACCCAGTACTTC. Translated: CAWSLTSGGRTQYF. Filled out from reference TRBV30 and TRBJ2-5, the complete variable domain reads SQTIHQWPATLVQPVGSPLSLECTVEGTSNPNLYWYRQAAGRGLQLLFYSVGIGQISSEVPQNLSASRPQDRQFILSSKKLLLSDSGFYLCAWSLTSGGRTQYFGPGTRLLVL.

This sequence joins TRBV5-1 and TRBJ2-5; 9 bases align to TRBD2. The trim removed 5 bases at V and 5 bases at J, leaving 10 bases unmatched. The CDR3 loop spans 15 amino acids. Germline V gene sequence: CDR1 SGHRS, CDR2 YFSETQ. The CDR3 sequence: CASRIPTSGGETQYF. The CDR3 DNA follows: TGCGCCAGCAGGATCCCGACTAGCGGAGGGGAGACCCAGTACTTC. The complete variable domain, with remaining parts taken from reference TRBV5-1 and TRBJ2-5, reads KAGVTQTPRYLIKTRGQQVTLSCSPISGHRSVSWYQQTPGQGLQFLFEYFSETQRNKGNFPGRFSGRQFSNSRSEMNVSTLELGDSALYLCASRIPTSGGETQYFGPGTRLLVL.

This rearrangement joins TRBV19 to TRBJ2-7, with 7 positions matching TRBD1. J lost 6 bases, V lost 5 bases, and 10 bases had no gene match. The germline gives CDR1 LNHDA, CDR2 SQIVND (reference sequence). The CDR3 has 14 amino acids. CDR3 in amino acids: CASSPQGVLGEQYF. CDR3 sequence (DNA): TGTGCCAGTAGTCCCCAGGGGGTGTTAGGCGAGCAGTACTTC.

The rearrangement joins TRBV15 to TRBJ2-6; the D gene is possibly TRBD2 (7 bases). V was cut by 5 bases and J by 0 bases, with 23 bases left in between. CDR3 length: 20 amino acids. The germline gives CDR1 LNHNV, CDR2 YYDKDF (reference sequence). The CDR3 DNA sequence: TGTGCCACCAGCCAGAGATTGGGGGGGCTTTATAGCTCTGGGGCCAACGTCCTGACTTTC. Amino acids: CATSQRLGGLYSSGANVLTF. Filled out from reference TRBV15 and TRBJ2-6, the complete variable domain reads DAMVIQNPRYQVTQFGKPVTLSCSQTLNHNVMYWYQQKSSQAPKLLFHYYDKDFNNEADTPDNFQSRRPNTSFCFLDIRSPGLGDTAMYLCATSQRLGGLYSSGANVLTFGAGSRLTVL.

The chain employs TRBV5-4 and TRBJ1-1, with a tentative D call TRBD1 (5 bases). The ends were cut back, 1 base at V and 5 bases at J, with 12 bases in the middle. Germline CDR1 SGHNT, CDR2 YYREEE (reference sequence). This CDR3 contains 14 residues. CDR3: CASSLYGGWTEAFF. The CDR3 DNA is TGTGCCAGCAGCTTGTACGGGGGGTGGACTGAAGCTTTCTTT.

The rearrangement links TRBV20-1 to TRBJ2-7; 8 bases map to TRBD2. CDR3 length equals 14 residues. Germline V gene data show CDR1 as DFQATT and CDR2 as SNEGSKA (reference sequence). Trimming at V came to 3 bases and at J to 3 bases, leaving 7 bases not matched to a gene. The CDR3 coding sequence is TGCAGTGCTAGTCGAGCGGGAGACGGCTACGAGCAGTACTTC. As protein: CSASRAGDGYEQYF.

V gene TRBV28 combines with J gene TRBJ2-1; 9 nucleotides agree with TRBD1. Trimming removed 6 bases from V and 3 bases from J; junction bases left unmatched: 6. The CDR3 has 15 residues. Per the germline V gene, CDR1 is MDHEN and CDR2 is SYDVKM. CDR3 nucleotides: TGTGCCAGCAGCGTGCCGGGACAGGGCTACAATGAGCAGTTCTTC. Translating gives CASSVPGQGYNEQFF.

The rearrangement uses TRBV5-4 and TRBJ2-2; 9 bases line up with TRBD2. The CDR3 is 17 amino acids. V lost 3 bases to trimming and J lost 2 bases; unmatched junction nucleotides: 8. Germline V gene data show CDR1 as SGHNT and CDR2 as YYREEE (reference sequence). The CDR3 loop is CASSYGGLAGNTGELFF. Here the CDR3 DNA reads TGTGCCAGCAGCTATGGAGGTCTAGCGGGAAACACCGGGGAGCTGTTTTTT.

Only a few counts were recorded for this clone. The junction departs from germline at one end; a sequencing error may be responsible. The chain recombines TRBV7-9 with TRBJ2-1; maybe TRBD2 (6 bases). CDR1 and CDR2 (germline): SEHNR, FQNEAQ (reference sequence). This CDR3 is built from 14 residues. The CDR3, as DNA: TGTGCCCACAGCGGCGGGGCCTCCGACAATGAGCAGTTCTTC. Translating gives CAHSGGASDNEQFF.